Listed below are T cell receptor beta chains from one sample, sequenced in a study of CD8+CD57+ T cells in acquired aplastic anemia. TCRdb independently ran MiXCR on the reads; one entry per CDR3 protein. Among fewer than 250,000 distinct CDR3 sequences, around 45% were seen once, and the ten largest hold 6.5% to 8%. The sequenced material came from sorted CD4+, CD8+, or CD8+CD57+ T cells (not recorded which) from PBMCs. The receptors were gathered from a human donor with aplastic anemia. Both conserved end residues are part of each CDR3. A D gene is named only where the DNA matches it firmly. A row's size may be missing; if present it is once, few, many or a size class.

j_call: TRBJ2-3; clone_size: -; v_call: TRBV30; d_call: -; cdr3_aa: CAWSEISGYTDTQYF; cdr3_nt: TGTGCCTGGAGTGAAATTAGCGGATACACAGATACGCAGTATTTT
j_call: TRBJ2-7; clone_size: -; v_call: TRBV4-2; d_call: TRBD2; cdr3_aa: CASSQDPAGDHEQYF; cdr3_nt: TGTGCCAGCAGCCAAGATCCAGCGGGAGATCACGAGCAGTACTTC
j_call: TRBJ2-1; clone_size: many; v_call: TRBV20-1; d_call: TRBD2; cdr3_aa: CSARALAGGDNEQFF; cdr3_nt: TGCAGTGCTAGAGCACTTGCGGGAGGGGACAATGAGCAGTTCTTC
j_call: TRBJ1-2; clone_size: once; v_call: TRBV6-1; d_call: TRBD1; cdr3_aa: CASSVYRDRVSYGYTF; cdr3_nt: TGTGCCAGCAGTGTTTACCGGGACAGGGTTAGTTATGGCTACACCTTC
j_call: TRBJ1-1; clone_size: few; v_call: TRBV4-3; d_call: -; cdr3_aa: CASSQAEGVNTEAFF; cdr3_nt: TGCGCCAGCAGCCAAGCGGAGGGGGTGAACACTGAAGCTTTCTTT
j_call: TRBJ2-7; clone_size: few; v_call: TRBV19; d_call: TRBD1; cdr3_aa: CASGTGPYEQYF; cdr3_nt: TGTGCCAGCGGGACAGGGCCCTACGAGCAGTACTTC
j_call: TRBJ2-7; clone_size: many; v_call: TRBV7-9; d_call: TRBD2; cdr3_aa: CASSSSGLADYEQYF; cdr3_nt: TGTGCCAGCAGCTCAAGCGGACTAGCGGATTACGAGCAGTACTTC
j_call: TRBJ1-2; clone_size: -; v_call: TRBV10-3; d_call: TRBD1; cdr3_aa: CAISSGGDGYTF; cdr3_nt: TGTGCCATCAGTTCAGGGGGCGATGGCTACACCTTC
j_call: TRBJ1-2; clone_size: -; v_call: TRBV9; d_call: -; cdr3_aa: CASSVTAYGYTF; cdr3_nt: TGTGCCAGCAGCGTGACAGCCTATGGCTACACCTTC
j_call: TRBJ1-1; clone_size: few; v_call: TRBV2; d_call: TRBD1; cdr3_aa: CASGDRNTEAFF; cdr3_nt: TGTGCCAGCGGGGACAGGAACACTGAAGCTTTCTTT
j_call: TRBJ1-5; clone_size: many; v_call: TRBV10-2; d_call: -; cdr3_aa: CASSPKQGNQPQHF; cdr3_nt: TGCGCCAGCAGCCCCAAACAGGGAAATCAGCCCCAGCATTTT
j_call: TRBJ2-7; clone_size: many; v_call: TRBV12-3/TRBV12-4; d_call: TRBD1; cdr3_aa: CASAKGTGLYEQYF; cdr3_nt: TGTGCCAGCGCCAAGGGGACAGGGCTCTACGAGCAGTACTTC
j_call: TRBJ2-1; clone_size: -; v_call: TRBV2; d_call: -; cdr3_aa: CASSPPTSRDNEQFF; cdr3_nt: TGTGCCAGCTCACCTCCGACTAGCAGGGACAACGAGCAGTTCTTC
j_call: TRBJ1-2; clone_size: once; v_call: TRBV25-1; d_call: TRBD1; cdr3_aa: CASMGTGRLDYGYTF; cdr3_nt: TGTGCCAGCATGGGGACAGGGAGATTGGACTATGGCTACACCTTC
j_call: TRBJ2-2; clone_size: -; v_call: TRBV19; d_call: TRBD1; cdr3_aa: CASSIGQGAGELFF; cdr3_nt: TGTGCCAGTAGTATCGGACAGGGCGCCGGGGAGCTGTTTTTT
j_call: TRBJ2-3; clone_size: -; v_call: TRBV7-9; d_call: -; cdr3_aa: CASSLQGGARVKYF; cdr3_nt: TGTGCCAGCAGCCTACAAGGGGGGGCCCGGGTCAAGTATTTT
j_call: TRBJ2-4; clone_size: few; v_call: TRBV12-3/TRBV12-4; d_call: -; cdr3_aa: CASSDRGGVGAKNIQYF; cdr3_nt: TGTGCCAGCAGTGACAGAGGCGGGGTAGGGGCCAAAAACATTCAGTACTTC
j_call: TRBJ2-7; clone_size: -; v_call: TRBV25-1; d_call: TRBD2; cdr3_aa: CASSPTSGGQRYEQYF; cdr3_nt: TGTGCCAGCAGTCCGACTAGCGGGGGACAGAGGTACGAGCAGTACTTC
j_call: TRBJ2-5; clone_size: many; v_call: TRBV20-1; d_call: TRBD2; cdr3_aa: CSADYAEGEGPRETQYF; cdr3_nt: TGCAGTGCTGATTACGCGGAAGGGGAGGGCCCTCGGGAGACCCAGTACTTC
j_call: TRBJ1-5; clone_size: -; v_call: TRBV29-1; d_call: -; cdr3_aa: CSVSDSSNQPQHF; cdr3_nt: TGCAGCGTGTCCGACAGTAGCAATCAGCCCCAGCATTTT
j_call: TRBJ1-5; clone_size: many; v_call: TRBV12-3/TRBV12-4; d_call: -; cdr3_aa: CASSKGLGKNQPQHF; cdr3_nt: TGTGCCAGCAGTAAGGGACTGGGAAAAAATCAGCCCCAGCATTTT
j_call: TRBJ2-7; clone_size: -; v_call: TRBV4-3; d_call: TRBD2; cdr3_aa: CASSHVSGGVPPYEQYF; cdr3_nt: TGCGCCAGCAGCCACGTTAGCGGGGGGGTTCCGCCCTACGAGCAGTACTTC
j_call: TRBJ2-1; clone_size: many; v_call: TRBV29-1; d_call: -; cdr3_aa: CSVGRLGYNEQFF; cdr3_nt: TGCAGCGTTGGAAGGTTGGGCTACAATGAGCAGTTCTTC
j_call: TRBJ2-3; clone_size: -; v_call: TRBV7-8; d_call: -; cdr3_aa: CASSSTGDSNTDTQYF; cdr3_nt: TGTGCCAGCAGCAGTACAGGGGACTCGAACACAGATACGCAGTATTTT
j_call: TRBJ2-7; clone_size: -; v_call: TRBV7-2; d_call: TRBD1; cdr3_aa: CASSQGDRDSYEQYF; cdr3_nt: TGTGCCAGCAGCCAAGGGGACAGGGACTCCTACGAGCAGTACTTC
j_call: TRBJ1-6; clone_size: -; v_call: TRBV15; d_call: -; cdr3_aa: CATSSSSTWTSPLHF; cdr3_nt: TGTGCCACCAGCAGTTCGTCGACCTGGACTTCACCCCTCCACTTT
j_call: TRBJ1-1; clone_size: -; v_call: TRBV10-3; d_call: -; cdr3_aa: CAISATVETEAFF; cdr3_nt: TGTGCCATCAGTGCTACCGTGGAAACTGAAGCTTTCTTT
j_call: TRBJ2-1; clone_size: many; v_call: TRBV7-9; d_call: TRBD1; cdr3_aa: CASRQEFGTALDNEQFF; cdr3_nt: TGTGCCAGCAGACAAGAGTTCGGGACAGCTCTCGACAATGAGCAGTTCTTC
j_call: TRBJ2-7; clone_size: -; v_call: TRBV2; d_call: -; cdr3_aa: CASRGTEQCF; cdr3_nt: TGCGCCAGCCGCGGGACCGAGCAGTGCTTC
j_call: TRBJ2-5; clone_size: many; v_call: TRBV7-8; d_call: TRBD1; cdr3_aa: CASSSHPRDREETQYF; cdr3_nt: TGTGCCAGCAGCTCGCACCCCCGGGACAGGGAAGAGACCCAGTACTTC
j_call: TRBJ1-3; clone_size: few; v_call: TRBV27; d_call: -; cdr3_aa: CASSLMATGNTIYF; cdr3_nt: TGTGCCAGCAGTTTAATGGCGACTGGAAACACCATATATTTT
j_call: TRBJ2-1; clone_size: many; v_call: TRBV5-6; d_call: TRBD2; cdr3_aa: CASSLAATSGRNEQFF; cdr3_nt: TGTGCCAGCAGCTTGGCTGCGACTAGCGGGAGGAATGAGCAGTTCTTC
j_call: TRBJ1-6; clone_size: few; v_call: TRBV27; d_call: -; cdr3_aa: CASSLSDNSPLHF; cdr3_nt: TGTGCCAGCAGTTTATCAGATAATTCACCCCTCCACTTT
j_call: TRBJ1-2; clone_size: -; v_call: TRBV24-1; d_call: -; cdr3_aa: CATSVGEDGYTF; cdr3_nt: TGTGCCACCTCGGTAGGGGAGGATGGCTACACCTTC
j_call: TRBJ2-1; clone_size: -; v_call: TRBV19; d_call: TRBD2; cdr3_aa: CASRKIAGVYNEQFF; cdr3_nt: TGTGCCAGTAGGAAAATAGCGGGTGTTTACAATGAGCAGTTCTTC
j_call: TRBJ2-5; clone_size: once; v_call: TRBV20-1; d_call: -; cdr3_aa: CSARSLARTQETQYF; cdr3_nt: TGCAGTGCTAGATCCCTAGCGAGAACCCAAGAGACCCAGTACTTC
j_call: TRBJ1-4; clone_size: many; v_call: TRBV7-9; d_call: -; cdr3_aa: CASSLITGRNEKLFF; cdr3_nt: TGTGCCAGCAGCTTAATCACAGGGCGTAATGAAAAACTGTTTTTT
j_call: TRBJ2-1; clone_size: -; v_call: TRBV29-1; d_call: TRBD2; cdr3_aa: CSVEGSGEPYNEQFF; cdr3_nt: TGCAGCGTAGAAGGTAGCGGGGAGCCCTACAATGAGCAGTTCTTC
j_call: TRBJ1-2; clone_size: few; v_call: TRBV6-5; d_call: TRBD1; cdr3_aa: CASSTGDILGGYTF; cdr3_nt: TGTGCCAGCAGCACAGGGGATATTCTAGGTGGCTACACCTTC
j_call: TRBJ2-1; clone_size: -; v_call: TRBV3-1; d_call: -; cdr3_aa: CASSHDRPDLGQFF; cdr3_nt: TGTGCCAGCAGCCATGACAGACCCGACCTCGGGCAGTTCTTC